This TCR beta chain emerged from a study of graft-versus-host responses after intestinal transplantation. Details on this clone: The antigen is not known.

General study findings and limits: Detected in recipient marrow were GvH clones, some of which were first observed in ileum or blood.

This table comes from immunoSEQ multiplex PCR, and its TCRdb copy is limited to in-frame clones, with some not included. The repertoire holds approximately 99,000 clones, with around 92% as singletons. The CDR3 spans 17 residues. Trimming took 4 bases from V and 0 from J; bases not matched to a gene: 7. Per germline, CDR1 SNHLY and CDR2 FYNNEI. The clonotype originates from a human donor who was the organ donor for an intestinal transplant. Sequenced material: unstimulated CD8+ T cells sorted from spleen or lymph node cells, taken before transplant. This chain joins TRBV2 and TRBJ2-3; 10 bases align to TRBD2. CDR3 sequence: CASSVKREGSSTDTQYF. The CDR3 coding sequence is TGTGCCAGCAGTGTTAAGCGGGAGGGATCTAGCACAGATACGCAGTATTTT.